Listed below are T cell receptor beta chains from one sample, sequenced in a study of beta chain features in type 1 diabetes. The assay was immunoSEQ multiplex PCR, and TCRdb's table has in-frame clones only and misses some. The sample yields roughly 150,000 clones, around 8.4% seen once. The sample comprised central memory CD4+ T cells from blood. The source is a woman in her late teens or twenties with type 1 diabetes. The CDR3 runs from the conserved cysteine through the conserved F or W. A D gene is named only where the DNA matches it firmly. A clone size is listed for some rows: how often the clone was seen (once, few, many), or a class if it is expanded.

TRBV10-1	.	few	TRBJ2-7	TGCGCCAGCAGTGAAGCAGGGTACTACGAGCAGTACTTC	CASSEAGYYEQYF
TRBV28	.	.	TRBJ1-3	TGTGCCAGCAGTTCCCAACTAAACACCATATATTTT	CASSSQLNTIYF
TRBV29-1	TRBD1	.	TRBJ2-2	TGCAGCGCAGGGGGCGCGGCGAACACCGGGGAGCTGTTTTTT	CSAGGAANTGELFF
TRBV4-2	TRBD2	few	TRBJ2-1	TGTGCCAGCAGCCGACTAGCGGGATTCTACAATGAGCAGTTCTTC	CASSRLAGFYNEQFF
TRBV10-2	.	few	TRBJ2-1	TGCGCCAGCAGTGAGCCGTACGGTGAGCAGTTCTTC	CASSEPYGEQFF
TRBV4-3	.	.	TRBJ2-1	TGCGCCAGCAGCCGAGAGGGCAGGGGCAATGAGCAGTTCTTC	CASSREGRGNEQFF
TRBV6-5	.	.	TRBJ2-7	TGTGCCAGCAGTTACTCCGGACGGGAAAACGAGCAGTACTTC	CASSYSGRENEQYF
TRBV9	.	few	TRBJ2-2	TGTGCCAGCAGCGTATTAGACGGGGAGCTGTTTTTT	CASSVLDGELFF
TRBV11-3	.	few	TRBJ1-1	TGTGCCAGCAGCTTAGGGGGCGGCATGAACACTGAAGCTTTCTTT	CASSLGGGMNTEAFF
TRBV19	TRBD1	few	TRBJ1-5	TGTGCCAGCGGGACAGAATATCAGCCCCAGCATTTT	CASGTEYQPQHF
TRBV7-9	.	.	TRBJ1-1	TGTGCCAGCAGCTTAGACAGAAACACTGAAGCTTTCTTT	CASSLDRNTEAFF
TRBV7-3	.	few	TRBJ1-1	TGTGCCAGCAGCTCGAAGGGGATGAACACTGAAGCTTTCTTT	CASSSKGMNTEAFF
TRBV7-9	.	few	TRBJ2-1	TGTGCCAGCAGCTTACTAGACTCTTCTGTTGAGCAGTTCTTC	CASSLLDSSVEQFF
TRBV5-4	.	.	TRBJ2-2	TGTGCCAGCAGCCCCAAGTTGGAGGGGGAGCTGTTTTTT	CASSPKLEGELFF
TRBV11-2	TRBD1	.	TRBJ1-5	TGTGCCAGCAGCTCATCGGGACAGCACGGTCAGCCCCAGCATTTT	CASSSSGQHGQPQHF
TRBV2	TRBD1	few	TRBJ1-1	TGTGCCAGCATCAGGGGGCCGAACACTGAAGCTTTCTTT	CASIRGPNTEAFF
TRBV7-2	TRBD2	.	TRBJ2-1	TGTGCCAGCAGCACCGGACTAGCGGGTTACAATGAGCAGTTCTTC	CASSTGLAGYNEQFF
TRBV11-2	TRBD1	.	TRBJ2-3	TGTGCCAGCAGCCGGGACAGGGGAGGTTTGAATACGCAGTATTTT	CASSRDRGGLNTQYF
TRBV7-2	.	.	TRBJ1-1	TGTGCCAGCAGCCCCGACGGCGGCACTGAAGCTTTCTTT	CASSPDGGTEAFF
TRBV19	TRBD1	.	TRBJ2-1	TGTGCCAGTAGTATAGTTTGGGGGACAGACAATGAGCAGTTCTTC	CASSIVWGTDNEQFF
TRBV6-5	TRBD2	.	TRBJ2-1	TGTGCCAGCAGCCGACTAGCGGGAAACAATGAGCAGTTCTTC	CASSRLAGNNEQFF
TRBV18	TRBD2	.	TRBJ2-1	TGTGCCAGCTCACCAAAGCGGGGGGGATCCAATGAGCAGTTCTTC	CASSPKRGGSNEQFF
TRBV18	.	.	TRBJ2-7	TGTGCCAGCTCACCACTTGAAGGAGCGACCTACGAGCAGTACTTC	CASSPLEGATYEQYF
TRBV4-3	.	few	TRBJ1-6	TGCGCCAGCAGCCGCAACCCGGACTCTAGGAATTCACCCCTCCACTTT	CASSRNPDSRNSPLHF
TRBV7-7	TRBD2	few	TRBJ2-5	TGTGCCAGCAGCTTAGTCGGGGGGGAACAGGAGACCCAGTACTTC	CASSLVGGEQETQYF
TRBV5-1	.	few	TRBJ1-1	TGCGCCAGCAGCTTGCAGGAAGGTACACCTGAAGCTTTCTTT	CASSLQEGTPEAFF
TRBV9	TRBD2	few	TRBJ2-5	TGTGCCAGCAGCGTAGCGGGGCTAGCGGAAGAGACCCAGTACTTC	CASSVAGLAEETQYF
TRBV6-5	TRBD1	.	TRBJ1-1	TGTGCCAGCAGCTACAGGGGAATGGGCAACGAAGCTTTCTTT	CASSYRGMGNEAFF
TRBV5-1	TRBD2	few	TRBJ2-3	TGCGCCAGCAGCCCCCCAGCTAGCGGGAGAACAGATACGCAGTATTTT	CASSPPASGRTDTQYF
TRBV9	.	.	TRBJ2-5	TGTGCCAGCAGTTTCCCCCGGGGGTGGGAGCAGTACTTC	CASSFPRGWEQYF
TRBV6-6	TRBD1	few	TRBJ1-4	TGTGCCAGCACCGGACAGGGGCAGGGTGAAAAACTGTTTTTT	CASTGQGQGEKLFF
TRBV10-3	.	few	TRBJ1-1	TGTGCCATAAGGACAGTAAATGAAGCTTTCTTT	CAIRTVNEAFF
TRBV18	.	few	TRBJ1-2	TGTGCCAGCTCACCACAATCAGGCGGGGGGACAAGCTATGGCTACACCTTC	CASSPQSGGGTSYGYTF
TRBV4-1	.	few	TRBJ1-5	TGCGCCAGCACCCGAACCGGGGGTGGGCAGCCCCAGCATTTT	CASTRTGGGQPQHF
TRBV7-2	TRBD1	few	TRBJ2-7	TGTGCCAGCAGCTCCCAGGACAGGGTTGGGGAGCAGTACTTC	CASSSQDRVGEQYF
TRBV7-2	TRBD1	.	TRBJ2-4	TGTGCCAGCAGCTTAGAGGGTGGGACAGGGGGAAACATTCAGTACTTC	CASSLEGGTGGNIQYF
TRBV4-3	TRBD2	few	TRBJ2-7	TGCGCCAGCAGCCAAGATGGGAGGGACTACGAGCAGTACTTC	CASSQDGRDYEQYF
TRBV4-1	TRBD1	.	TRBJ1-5	TGCGCCAGCAGCCAAGATCTAGTGACAGGGGACTGGCAGCCCCAGCATTTT	CASSQDLVTGDWQPQHF
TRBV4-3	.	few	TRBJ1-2	TGCGCCAGCAGCCATCAACAGGAGAACTATGGCTACACCTTC	CASSHQQENYGYTF
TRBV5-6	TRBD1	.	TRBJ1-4	TGTGCCAGCAGCGCGGGACAGGGTACTAATGAAAAACTGTTTTTT	CASSAGQGTNEKLFF
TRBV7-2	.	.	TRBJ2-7	TGTGCCAGCAGCTTAGGGTTGGGGGACACCCTCTCCTACGAGCAGTACTTC	CASSLGLGDTLSYEQYF
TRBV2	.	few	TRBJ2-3	TGTGCCAGCAGTGAACTGGGACTCGCCGTAGATACGCAGTATTTT	CASSELGLAVDTQYF
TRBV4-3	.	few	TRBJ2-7	TGCGCCAGCAGCCAAGAGGAGGGGACTGAAGCCTACGAGCAGTACTTC	CASSQEEGTEAYEQYF
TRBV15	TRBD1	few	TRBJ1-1	TGTGCCACCAGCAGAGCCGCAGGGGGGACTGAAGCTTTCTTT	CATSRAAGGTEAFF
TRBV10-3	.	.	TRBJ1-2	TGTGCCATCAGTGAGCCAGGGTCTGGCTACACCTTC	CAISEPGSGYTF
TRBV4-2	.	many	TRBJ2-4	TGTGCCAGCAGCCAGTCTTGGGGCGGAGACATTAAAAACATTCAGTACTTC	CASSQSWGGDIKNIQYF
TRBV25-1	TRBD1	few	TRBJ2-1	TGTGCCAGCAGGGTACAGGGGCTGTCCTACAATGAGCAGTTCTTC	CASRVQGLSYNEQFF
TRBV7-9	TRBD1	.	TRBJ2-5	TGTGCCAGCAGCGCACGGACAGGGGGCGGCGAGACCCAGTACTTC	CASSARTGGGETQYF